The 10 T cell receptor beta chains presented below share a single source sample, sequenced in a study of chemoradiotherapy in HPV16-positive cancers. TCRdb's copy holds only in-frame clones and misses some; the assay was immunoSEQ multiplex PCR. The table has fewer than 30,000 clones, around 94% seen once. The material was obtained from a patient who underwent chemoradiotherapy. All receptors derive from a human donor with HPV-associated anogenital cancer.

The rearrangement joins TRBV10-3 to TRBJ1-4; D is unresolved. Trimming left V 6 bases short and J 8 bases short, with 10 bases between. CDR1 is ENHRY and CDR2 is SYGVKD in the germline V gene. The CDR3 has 12 amino acids. CDR3: CAISENLEKLFF. CDR3 DNA sequence: TGTGCCATCAGCGAGAACTTGGAAAAACTGTTTTTT.

J is TRBJ2-7 and V is TRBV6-6, with D perhaps matching TRBD1 (5 bases). The CDR3 runs to 15 residues. CDR1 and CDR2 (germline): MNHNY, SVGAGI (reference sequence). V gave up 2 bases and J gave up 0 bases, with 11 bases separating them. As DNA, the CDR3 is TGTGCCAGCAGTTACACGTACAGGAGCTCCTACGAGCAGTACTTC. It translates to CASSYTYRSSYEQYF.

The chain joins TRBV2 to TRBJ2-2; TRBD2 might be the D (5 bases). The CDR3 totals 15 residues. CDR1 and CDR2 from the germline V gene are SNHLY and FYNNEI. Trimming removed 2 bases at V and 4 bases at J, with 11 bases between. The CDR3 coding sequence is TGTGCCAGCAGTGAATTAGAAGCGGCCACCGGGGAGCTGTTTTTT. This encodes CASSELEAATGELFF.

CDR3 bases: TGTGCCAGCAGCTCGACAGGGGAAAAACTGTTTTTT. This codes for CASSSTGEKLFF. V and J are TRBV7-9 and TRBJ1-4, with 7 positions matching TRBD1. V lost 4 bases and J lost 8; bases outside the gene matches: 1. In germline, CDR1 is SEHNR, CDR2 FQNEAQ (reference sequence). The CDR3 spans 12 residues.

The V call is TRBV19, the J call TRBJ1-6, with D maybe TRBD1 (5 bases). Trimming took 5 bases from V and 7 from J, leaving 15 bases between them. Per the germline V gene, CDR1 is LNHDA and CDR2 is SQIVND (reference sequence). The CDR3 has 15 residues. Written as DNA, the CDR3 is TGTGCCAGTAGTGGCAGCTCGGGGACGAATTCACCCCTCCACTTT. Its translation: CASSGSSGTNSPLHF.

The CDR3 region is CASSLGEGRGYGYTF. The CDR3, as DNA: TGTGCCAGCAGCTTAGGCGAGGGGCGCGGCTATGGCTACACCTTC. The chain carries TRBV7-2 and TRBJ1-2, with D possibly matching TRBD1 (5 bases). The germline CDR1 and CDR2 sequences are SGHTA and FQGNSA. Trimming stripped 1 base from V and 4 bases from J, with 13 bases between. The CDR3 is made up of 15 amino acids.

The chain has TRBV28 and TRBJ1-4, with 9 positions matching TRBD1. CDR3 length: 15 amino acids. Germline V gene lookup returns CDR1 MDHEN and CDR2 SYDVKM. With V trimmed by 5 bases and J by 10 bases, 11 bases remained unmatched. CDR3 amino acids: CASSRTGQGVGKLFF. CDR3 in DNA: TGTGCCAGCAGTAGGACGGGACAGGGAGTCGGAAAACTGTTTTTT.

This rearrangement joins TRBV9 to TRBJ1-4; D unresolved. There are 15 residues in the CDR3. The V end was cut by 4 bases, the J end by 0 bases, with 10 bases between. Germline V lookup: CDR1 SGDLS, CDR2 YYNGEE. The CDR3 spells CASSPHSTTNEKLFF. The CDR3 DNA follows: TGTGCCAGCAGCCCCCACAGCACAACTAATGAAAAACTGTTTTTT.

For the CDR3, the DNA is TGTGCCAGCAGCTGGGGACCAGATACGCAGTATTTT. It yields the protein CASSWGPDTQYF. The chain employs TRBV5-4 and TRBJ2-3; the D gene could be TRBD1 or TRBD2 (5 bases each). CDR1 SGHNT and CDR2 YYREEE come from the germline V gene (reference sequence). The CDR3 spans 12 residues. V shed 3 bases and J shed 4 bases, with 6 bases lying between them. The entire variable domain, with the rest obtained from reference TRBV5-4 and TRBJ2-3, is as follows: ETGVTQSPTHLIKTRGQQVTLRCSSQSGHNTVSWYQQALGQGPQFIFQYYREEENGRGNFPPRFSGLQFPNYSSELNVNALELDDSALYLCASSWGPDTQYFGPGTRLTVL.

The chain links TRBV28 to TRBJ2-7, with D hard to call. The germline CDR1 and CDR2 sequences are MDHEN and SYDVKM. V shed 10 bases and J shed 3 bases, with 7 bases lying between them. The CDR3 consists of 10 residues. The CDR3 DNA follows: TGTGCCACCCTCAGCTACGAGCAGTACTTC. The encoded protein is CATLSYEQYF.